The 24 T cell receptor beta chains given below trace back to one sample, sequenced in a study of human T cells and chemical hapten exposure. Each CDR3 protein is one row after TCRdb ran MiXCR on the RACE reads. Of 35,000 to 50,000 distinct CDR3 sequences in the sample, more than 8.5% were seen once. Specified time point: patch test 2, 6 weeks after DPC sensitization. As to treatment: therapeutic diphenylcyclopropenone sensitization with weekly scalp DPC. The sample in question was whole blood, obtained in connection with sensitization to the hapten diphenylcyclopropenone (DPC). These receptors originate from a woman aged 40 to 50 with alopecia areata. Some clones in this sample may be carry-over from other donors' samples.

This clonotype was recorded at least ten times. The chain joins TRBV6-1 to TRBJ1-4; D is possibly TRBD1 (5 bases). Between the trimmed V and J ends, which lost 6 bases and 13 bases, there was a span of 9 bases. This CDR3 contains 10 residues. Germline V gene data show CDR1 as MNHNS and CDR2 as SASEGT. In DNA, the CDR3 is TGTGCCAGCAGGAACGGGGGACTGTTTTTT. As protein: CASRNGGLFF.

CDR3 in DNA: TGCGCCAGCAGCCAAGGTCAGAACACCGGGGAGCTGTTTTTT. Its protein is CASSQGQNTGELFF. The chain is built from TRBV4-1 and TRBJ2-2; no reliable D call. The CDR3 runs 14 residues. CDR1 MGHRA and CDR2 YSYEKL come from the germline V gene. Trimming removed 1 base at V and 1 base at J, with 4 bases between.

This clonotype has only a few counts. The rearrangement joins TRBV2 to TRBJ1-2, with D possibly being TRBD1 (6 bases). This CDR3 contains 11 residues. The ends were cut back, 6 bases at V and 10 bases at J, with 12 bases in the middle. Germline CDR1 is SNHLY and CDR2 is FYNNEI. CDR3 bases: TGTGCCAGCAGGGACACAGGGACCTACACCTTC. Protein product: CASRDTGTYTF.

This clonotype was recorded at least ten times. The chain recombines TRBV4-1 with TRBJ2-7; weak D call: TRBD2 (6 bases). The germline CDR1 and CDR2 sequences are MGHRA and YSYEKL. This CDR3 has 17 residues. V was trimmed by 4 bases and J by 2 bases, leaving 21 bases between them. CDR3 in DNA: TGCGCCAGCAGCCGAGGCCCGGGGGAGAGGGTCCCCTACGAGCAGTACTTC. Translation: CASSRGPGERVPYEQYF.

There are many counts of this clonotype. The chain has TRBV12-3 or TRBV12-4 and TRBJ2-3; maybe TRBD2 (6 bases). The ends were cut back, 2 bases at V and 6 bases at J, with 9 bases in the middle. The CDR3 is 13 residues long. The CDR3 region is CASSLNAGDTQYF. In DNA form, the CDR3 reads TGTGCCAGCAGTTTAAACGCGGGGGATACGCAGTATTTT.

This clonotype was counted many times. V and J are TRBV9 and TRBJ2-5; D uncertain. Germline CDR1 and CDR2: SGDLS and YYNGEE. This CDR3 comprises 14 residues. The germline V and J ends were trimmed by 2 bases and 2 bases, with 10 bases remaining between them. CDR3 bases: TGTGCCAGCAGCGTGAAGGTAACTCAAGAGACCCAGTACTTC. As protein: CASSVKVTQETQYF.

This clonotype was observed at least ten times. J is TRBJ2-2 and V is TRBV7-2; D is undetermined. Between the trimmed V and J ends, which lost 7 bases and 0 bases, there was a span of 9 bases. The V gene's germline CDR1 is SGHTA and CDR2 FQGNSA. The CDR3 contains 14 residues. Here the CDR3 DNA reads TGTGCCAGCATCGTACAAGCGAACACCGGGGAGCTGTTTTTT. The encoded protein is CASIVQANTGELFF.

There are many counts of this clonotype. V and J are TRBV6-2 or TRBV6-3 and TRBJ1-2; D perhaps matches TRBD1 (5 bases). The V end was cut by 2 bases, the J end by 6 bases, with 19 bases between. Per germline, CDR1 MNHEY and CDR2 SVGEGT. This CDR3 has 16 amino acids. The CDR3 nucleotides read TGTGCCAGCAGTTACCCTGGGTTAGGACATTCGGATGGCTACACCTTC. Amino acid sequence: CASSYPGLGHSDGYTF.

J is TRBJ1-1 and V is TRBV25-1; tentatively, D is TRBD1 (6 bases). Trimming took 4 bases from V and 6 from J, leaving 18 bases between them. The length of the CDR3 is 15 residues. Germline loops: CDR1 MGHDK, CDR2 SYGVNS. CDR3 DNA: TGTGCCAGCAGTGTGGTCTCTTCCAGGGGCCCTGAAGCTTTCTTT. This gives the protein CASSVVSSRGPEAFF.

There are many counts of this clonotype. The chain employs TRBV18 and TRBJ1-2; D perhaps matches TRBD1 (6 bases). Trimming took off 4 bases at V and 6 bases at J, with 18 bases between the two ends. The CDR3 runs to 15 residues. Germline CDR1 KGHSH, CDR2 LQKENI. The CDR3 reads CASSRSGDHKNGYTF. The CDR3 DNA reads as TGTGCCAGCTCACGTTCAGGGGACCATAAGAATGGCTACACCTTC.

The chain has TRBV5-1 and TRBJ1-2; perhaps TRBD1 as D (6 bases). CDR3 size: 19 residues. Trimming left V 1 base short and J 2 bases short, with 24 bases between. The germline V gene has CDR1 SGHRS and CDR2 YFSETQ. CDR3 in DNA: TGCGCCAGCAGCTTGCGCCCCAGGGGACACCAGCCTAAAAACTATGGCTACACCTTC. This translates into CASSLRPRGHQPKNYGYTF.

This clonotype was counted many times. This chain joins TRBV7-8 and TRBJ1-5, with 8 bases matching TRBD1. The CDR3 runs 15 residues. Losses at the gene ends were 8 bases for V and 1 base for J; bases not matched to a gene: 7. CDR1 SGHVS and CDR2 FQNEAQ come from the germline V gene. CDR3 amino acids: CASSSGGVSNQPQHF. CDR3 DNA: TGTGCCAGCTCCTCAGGGGGCGTCAGCAATCAGCCCCAGCATTTT.

Many counts were recorded for this clonotype. The chain links TRBV20-1 to TRBJ1-5; the D gene is possibly TRBD1 (6 bases). The CDR3 consists of 19 residues. Germline CDR1 and CDR2: DFQATT and SNEGSKA (reference sequence). V was pared by 0 bases and J by 1 base, with 22 bases between. The CDR3 reads CSARDLLQGGGWSNQPQHF. Written as DNA, the CDR3 is TGCAGTGCTAGAGATCTCTTACAGGGAGGGGGGTGGAGCAATCAGCCCCAGCATTTT.

This clonotype was picked up many times. The chain has TRBV6-1 and TRBJ2-7; a possible D gene is TRBD2 (5 bases). Trimming pared 8 bases from V and 1 base from J, leaving 12 bases between. CDR1 is MNHNS and CDR2 is SASEGT in the germline V gene. The CDR3 extends over 13 amino acids. The CDR3 DNA is TGTGCCAGCGCGGCCCCGGGGTCCTACGAGCAGTACTTC. Residues: CASAAPGSYEQYF.

This clonotype was counted ten times or more. This sequence joins TRBV19 and TRBJ2-3, with no clear D. This CDR3 has 12 residues. Trimming shortened V by 0 bases and J by 2 bases, and 0 bases separated the two germline ends. Germline V lookup: CDR1 LNHDA, CDR2 SQIVND (reference sequence). The CDR3 here is CASSIDTDTQYF. CDR3 DNA sequence: TGTGCCAGTAGTATAGACACAGATACGCAGTATTTT.

Worth noting for this clonotype: A much larger clonotype is one base distant, so this may be a read error. The V call is TRBV12-3 or TRBV12-4, the J call TRBJ2-1, with D unclear. The CDR3 is 12 residues long. The CDR3 protein is CTSSLMGNEQFF. CDR3 nucleotides: TGTACCAGCAGTTTAATGGGCAATGAGCAGTTCTTC.

The sample holds many counts of this clonotype. This chain connects TRBV6-2 or TRBV6-3 to TRBJ1-1; D gene unclear. Germline CDR1 MNHEY, CDR2 SVGEGT. The CDR3 is 13 residues long. The V end lost 7 bases, the J end lost 2 bases, and 11 bases lay between the germline ends. The CDR3 DNA sequence: TGTGCCAGCACCCTAACGACCAACACTGAAGCTTTCTTT. It yields the protein CASTLTTNTEAFF.

In this sample, this clonotype turned up a few times. The chain couples TRBV20-1 to TRBJ2-3; 10 bases line up with TRBD2. Germline V gives CDR1 DFQATT, CDR2 SNEGSKA (reference sequence). The CDR3 consists of 14 residues. CDR3 in DNA: TGCTCCCGCCTGAGCGGGGGGGCCCGAGATACGCAGTATTTT. It codes for CSRLSGGARDTQYF.

This clonotype showed up many times. The chain combines TRBV10-3 with TRBJ2-2; 8 bases align to TRBD1. The CDR3 sequence is 17 residues long. After removal of 2 bases from V and 7 bases from J, the junction contained 12 bases not matched to a gene. From germline, CDR1 is ENHRY and CDR2 SYGVKD. In DNA form, the CDR3 reads TGTGCCATCAGTGAGCCCGTTGGGACAGGTTCCCTCGGGGAGCTGTTTTTT. It specifies CAISEPVGTGSLGELFF.

This clonotype has only a few counts. The chain carries TRBV4-1 and TRBJ2-2; D may correspond to TRBD1 or TRBD2 (5 bases each). Between the trimmed V and J ends, which lost 3 bases and 6 bases, there was a span of 14 bases. Germline CDR1 MGHRA, CDR2 YSYEKL. The CDR3 has 15 amino acids. CDR3 residues: CASSHPGAGAGELFF. DNA for the CDR3: TGCGCCAGCAGCCACCCCGGGGCCGGGGCCGGGGAGCTGTTTTTT.

The sample holds many counts of this clonotype. This chain connects TRBV12-3 or TRBV12-4 to TRBJ1-2; D gene ambiguous. Trimming left V 3 bases short and J 8 bases short, with 7 bases between. The CDR3 sequence is 11 residues long. The CDR3 nucleotides read TGTGCCAGCAGTTTCCTTGGGGGCTACACCTTC. Translating it yields CASSFLGGYTF.

The table lists this clonotype with many counts. The V call is TRBV6-2 or TRBV6-3, the J call TRBJ2-6; TRBD2 aligns across 7 bases. The germline V gene has CDR1 MNHEY and CDR2 SVGEGT. V lost 8 bases to trimming and J lost 0 bases; unmatched junction nucleotides: 13. The CDR3 runs to 18 residues. The CDR3 DNA reads TGTGCCAGCCTACGTGTCACTAGCGTAGTCTCTGGGGCCAACGTCCTGACTTTC. It codes for CASLRVTSVVSGANVLTF.

Ten or more counts support this clonotype. V usage is TRBV11-2 and J usage is TRBJ2-6; D uncertain. The CDR3 totals 13 residues. V was shortened by 6 bases and J by 4 bases, with 7 bases between the two germline ends. The germline gives CDR1 SGHAT, CDR2 FQNNGV. CDR3 sequence: CASSKLGANVLTF. The CDR3 bases are TGTGCCAGCAGTAAACTCGGGGCCAACGTCCTGACTTTC.

This clonotype has just a few counts. The chain carries TRBV27 and TRBJ2-2; D remains ambiguous. The CDR3 covers 12 residues. The germline gives CDR1 MNHEY, CDR2 SMNVEV (reference sequence). Trimming shortened V by 4 bases and J by 2 bases, and 2 bases separated the two germline ends. CDR3 amino acids: CASSSNTGELFF. In nucleotides, the CDR3 is TGTGCCAGCAGTTCTAACACCGGGGAGCTGTTTTTT.